This TCR beta chain was observed in a study of T cells in Graves' hyperthyroidism and ophthalmopathy. Study findings and constraints: Blood also held most thyroid clonotypes expanded beyond 0.001. Before onset, ophthalmopathy was predicted by the model a median around 6 months earlier.

No progression to ophthalmopathy during 18 months of follow-up defined stable disease. More than 8.5 ml of fresh peripheral blood supplied the PBMCs. In this sample, this clonotype turned up many times. Its antigen is still unknown. The CDR3 extends over 13 amino acids. Germline values: CDR1 SGHTA, CDR2 FQGNSA. V shed 5 bases and J shed 4 bases, with 11 bases lying between them. TCR beta CDR3 regions were amplified from RNA transcripts. During a first-round RT-PCR of the TCR CDR3, the HTBI primer set was used. MiXCR was run by TCRdb on the multiplex PCR reads, yielding one entry per CDR3 protein. The repertoire consists of around 450,000 distinct CDR3 sequences, with around a sixth occurring once and the leading ten covering roughly 13%.

The chain has TRBV7-2 and TRBJ2-5; a weak D match, TRBD1 (6 bases). The receptor comes from a woman younger than 35 with Graves' hyperthyroidism. What was sequenced was blood. This CDR3 is CASSRTGSETQYF. In DNA, the CDR3 is TGTGCCAGCAGCCGAACAGGGTCAGAGACCCAGTACTTC.